These T cell receptor beta chains were read from a single sample in a study of CD8 T cells in ankylosing spondylitis. TCRdb reprocessed the 5' RACE reads via MiXCR and lists one record per CDR3 protein. Among under 300,000 distinct CDR3 sequences listed, 10% were seen once. The material sequenced was blood, either unsorted or a sorted T cell fraction (not recorded which). Receptor source: a male donor with ankylosing spondylitis or in good health (not recorded which). Each CDR3 is given with its conserved first and last residue. A D gene is named only where the DNA matches it firmly. Size tells how often a clone was seen (once, few, many) or the class of an expanded clone, and some rows leave it out.

v_call,j_call,clone_size,d_call,cdr3_nt,cdr3_aa
TRBV2,TRBJ2-7,NA,NA,TGTGCCAGCTGCCAGGTCTACGAGCAGTACTTC,CASCQVYEQYF
TRBV20-1,TRBJ2-7,many,TRBD1,TGCAGTGCTGGACGGACAGGCACCTACGAGCAGTACTTC,CSAGRTGTYEQYF
TRBV18,TRBJ2-2,few,NA,TGTGCCAGCTCACCACGTCACACCGGGGAGCTGTTTTTT,CASSPRHTGELFF
TRBV9,TRBJ2-7,many,NA,TGTGCCAGCAGCGTAGGTTCGGGAACGTACGAGCAGTACTTC,CASSVGSGTYEQYF
TRBV20-1,TRBJ1-6,NA,TRBD1,TGCAGTGGCTCAGGGGGGAATTCACCCCTCCACTTT,CSGSGGNSPLHF
TRBV15,TRBJ2-1,many,TRBD2,TGTGCCACCAGCTTAAGACTAGCGGGACTCTACAATGAGCAGTTCTTC,CATSLRLAGLYNEQFF
TRBV4-1,TRBJ1-2,many,NA,TGCGCCAGCAGCCAGGGAGGCCACTATGGCTACACCTTC,CASSQGGHYGYTF
TRBV19,TRBJ2-7,few,TRBD2,TGTGCCAGTTCGAGCGGGAGAGGATACGAGCAGTACTTC,CASSSGRGYEQYF
TRBV18,TRBJ2-7,NA,NA,TGTGCCAGCTCACCAAGCCGGACAGCATACGAGCAGTACTTC,CASSPSRTAYEQYF
TRBV19,TRBJ1-5,NA,NA,TGTGCCAGTAGTATCATCTTCGGGGGAAGCAATCAGCCCCAGCATTTT,CASSIIFGGSNQPQHF
TRBV15,TRBJ1-2,many,NA,TGTGCCACCAGCAGAGACATTTCTACCATGGAGGTCCGAGGCTACACCTTC,CATSRDISTMEVRGYTF
TRBV27,TRBJ2-7,many,NA,TGTGCCAGCAGTTCGACGATAAACTCCTACGAGCAGTACTTC,CASSSTINSYEQYF
TRBV15,TRBJ1-6,many,NA,TGTGCCACCAGCAGGAGTTACGCCGAGGATTCACCCCTCCACTTT,CATSRSYAEDSPLHF
TRBV4-2,TRBJ2-2,many,NA,TGTGCCAGCAGCCAAGAACGGGACACCGGGGAGCTGTTTTTT,CASSQERDTGELFF
TRBV7-2,TRBJ2-7,many,NA,TGTGCCAGCAGCCCACGGAGGGTTACCTACGAGCAGTACTTC,CASSPRRVTYEQYF
TRBV12-3/TRBV12-4,TRBJ2-2,many,NA,TGTGCCACGGGACTTTCGAACACCGGGGAGCTGTTTTTT,CATGLSNTGELFF
TRBV12-3/TRBV12-4,TRBJ2-1,many,NA,TGTGCCAGCAGCCACGGCGACTCCAACCAGGTTCCACAGTTCTTC,CASSHGDSNQVPQFF
TRBV11-2,TRBJ2-2,NA,TRBD2,TGTGCCAGCAGCTGGGGGACTAGTCCCAGCACCGGGGAGCTGTTTTTT,CASSWGTSPSTGELFF
TRBV30,TRBJ2-3,many,NA,TGTGCCTGGAGCCAGCGGCGACTGGCTCGGGGCACAGATACGCAGTATTTT,CAWSQRRLARGTDTQYF
TRBV20-1,TRBJ1-3,NA,NA,TGCAGTGCTAGAGATAGCGGCCGGACGGGAAACACCATATATTTT,CSARDSGRTGNTIYF
TRBV3-1,TRBJ2-7,many,NA,TGTGCCAGCAGCCGGGGCTCTATCCCCTACGAGCAGTACTTC,CASSRGSIPYEQYF
TRBV19,TRBJ1-1,NA,NA,TGTGCCAGTAGTACGAGCACAATGGGCACTGAAGCTTTCTTT,CASSTSTMGTEAFF